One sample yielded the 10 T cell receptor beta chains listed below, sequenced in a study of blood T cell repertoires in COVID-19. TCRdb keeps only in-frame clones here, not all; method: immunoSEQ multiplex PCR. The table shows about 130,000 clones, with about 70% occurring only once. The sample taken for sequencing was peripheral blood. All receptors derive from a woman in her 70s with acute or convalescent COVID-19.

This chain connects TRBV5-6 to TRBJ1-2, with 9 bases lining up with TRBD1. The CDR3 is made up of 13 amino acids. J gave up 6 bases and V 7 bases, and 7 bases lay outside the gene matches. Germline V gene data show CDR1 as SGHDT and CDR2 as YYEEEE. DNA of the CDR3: TGTGCCAGCTGGTGGGGACAGGGAAATGGCTACACCTTC. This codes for CASWWGQGNGYTF.

CDR3 sequence: CASSLARQGLGETQYF. Here the CDR3 DNA reads TGCGCCAGCAGCTTGGCACGACAGGGGTTGGGAGAGACCCAGTACTTC. V gene TRBV5-1 combines with J gene TRBJ2-5; 8 nucleotides align to TRBD1. The germline gives CDR1 SGHRS, CDR2 YFSETQ. The CDR3 loop spans 16 amino acids. The V and J ends lost 0 bases and 4 bases, in that order; junction bases with no gene match: 8.

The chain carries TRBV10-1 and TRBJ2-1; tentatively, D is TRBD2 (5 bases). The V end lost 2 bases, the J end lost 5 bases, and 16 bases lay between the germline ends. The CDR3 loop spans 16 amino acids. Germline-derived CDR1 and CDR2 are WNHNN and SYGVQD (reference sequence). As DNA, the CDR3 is TGCGCCAGCAGTGAGCGAAGGACTCTACCTAACAATGAGCAGTTCTTC. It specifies CASSERRTLPNNEQFF.

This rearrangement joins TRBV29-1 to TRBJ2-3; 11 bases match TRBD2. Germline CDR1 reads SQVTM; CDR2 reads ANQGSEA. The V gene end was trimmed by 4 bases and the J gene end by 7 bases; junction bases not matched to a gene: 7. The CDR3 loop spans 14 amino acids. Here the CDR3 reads CSVVFSGGAYTQYF. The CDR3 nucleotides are TGCAGCGTTGTTTTTAGCGGGGGGGCGTATACGCAGTATTTT.

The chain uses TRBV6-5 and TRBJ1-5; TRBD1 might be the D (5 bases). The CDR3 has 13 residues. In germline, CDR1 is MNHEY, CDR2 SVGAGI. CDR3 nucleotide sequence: TGTGCTGGGGACCAGGGAGGTACTCAGCCCCAGCATTTT. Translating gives CAGDQGGTQPQHF.

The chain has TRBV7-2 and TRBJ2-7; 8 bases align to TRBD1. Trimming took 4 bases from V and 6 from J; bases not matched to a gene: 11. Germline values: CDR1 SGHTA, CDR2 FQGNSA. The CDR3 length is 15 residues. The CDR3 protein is CASSSDWTGRSEQYF. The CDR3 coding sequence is TGTGCCAGCAGCTCGGACTGGACAGGGAGGTCCGAGCAGTACTTC.

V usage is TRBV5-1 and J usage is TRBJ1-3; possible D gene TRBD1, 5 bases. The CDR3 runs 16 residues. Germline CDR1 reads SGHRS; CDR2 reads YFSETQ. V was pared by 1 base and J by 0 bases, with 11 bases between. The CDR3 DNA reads TGCGCCAGCAGCTTGAACACAGGCGACTCTGGAAACACCATATATTTT. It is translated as CASSLNTGDSGNTIYF.

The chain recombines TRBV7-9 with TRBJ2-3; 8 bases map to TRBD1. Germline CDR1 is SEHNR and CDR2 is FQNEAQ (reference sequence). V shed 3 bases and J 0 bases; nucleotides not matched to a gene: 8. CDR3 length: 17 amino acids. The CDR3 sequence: CASSFRPGGPSTDTQYF. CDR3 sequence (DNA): TGTGCCAGCAGCTTTCGGCCAGGGGGCCCTAGCACAGATACGCAGTATTTT.

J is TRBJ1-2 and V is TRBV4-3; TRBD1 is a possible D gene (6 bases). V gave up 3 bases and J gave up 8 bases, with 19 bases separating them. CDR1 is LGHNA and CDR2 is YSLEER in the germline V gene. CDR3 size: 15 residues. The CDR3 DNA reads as TGCGCCAGCAGCCACCTTCCGACAGGTTCCACCGGCTACACCTTC. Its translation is CASSHLPTGSTGYTF.

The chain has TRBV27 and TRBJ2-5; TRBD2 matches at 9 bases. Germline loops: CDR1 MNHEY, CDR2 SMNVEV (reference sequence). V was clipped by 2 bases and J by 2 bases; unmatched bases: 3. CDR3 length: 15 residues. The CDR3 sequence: CASSLAGGQQETQYF. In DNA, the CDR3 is TGTGCCAGCAGTTTAGCGGGGGGGCAACAAGAGACCCAGTACTTC.